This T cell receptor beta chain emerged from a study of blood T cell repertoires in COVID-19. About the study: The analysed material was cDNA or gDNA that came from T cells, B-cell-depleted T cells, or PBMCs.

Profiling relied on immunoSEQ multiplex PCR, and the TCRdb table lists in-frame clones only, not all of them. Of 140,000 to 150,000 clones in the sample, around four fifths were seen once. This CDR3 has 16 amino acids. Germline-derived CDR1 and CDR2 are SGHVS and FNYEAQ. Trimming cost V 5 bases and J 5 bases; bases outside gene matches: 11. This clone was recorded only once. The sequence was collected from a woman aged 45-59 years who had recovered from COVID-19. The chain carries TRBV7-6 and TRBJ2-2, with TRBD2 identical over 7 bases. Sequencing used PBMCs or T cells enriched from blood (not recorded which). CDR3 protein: CASSPSFGGLTGELFF. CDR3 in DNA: TGTGCCAGCAGCCCCTCTTTTGGGGGACTAACCGGGGAGCTGTTTTTT. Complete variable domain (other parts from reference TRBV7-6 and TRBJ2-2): GAGVSQSPRYKVTKRGQDVALRCDPISGHVSLYWYRQALGQGPEFLTYFNYEAQQDKSGLPNDRFSAERPEGSISTLTIQRTEQRDSAMYRCASSPSFGGLTGELFFGEGSRLTVL.